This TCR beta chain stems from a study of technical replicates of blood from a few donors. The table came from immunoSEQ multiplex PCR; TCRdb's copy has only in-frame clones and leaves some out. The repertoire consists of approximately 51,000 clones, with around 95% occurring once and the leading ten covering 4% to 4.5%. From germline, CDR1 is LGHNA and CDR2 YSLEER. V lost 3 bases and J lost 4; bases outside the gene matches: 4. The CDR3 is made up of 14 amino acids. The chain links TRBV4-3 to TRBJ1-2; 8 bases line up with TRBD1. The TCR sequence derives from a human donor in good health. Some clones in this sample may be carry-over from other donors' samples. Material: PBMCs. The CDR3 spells CASSQRTGGYGYTF. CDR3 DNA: TGCGCCAGCAGCCAGCGAACAGGGGGCTATGGCTACACCTTC.